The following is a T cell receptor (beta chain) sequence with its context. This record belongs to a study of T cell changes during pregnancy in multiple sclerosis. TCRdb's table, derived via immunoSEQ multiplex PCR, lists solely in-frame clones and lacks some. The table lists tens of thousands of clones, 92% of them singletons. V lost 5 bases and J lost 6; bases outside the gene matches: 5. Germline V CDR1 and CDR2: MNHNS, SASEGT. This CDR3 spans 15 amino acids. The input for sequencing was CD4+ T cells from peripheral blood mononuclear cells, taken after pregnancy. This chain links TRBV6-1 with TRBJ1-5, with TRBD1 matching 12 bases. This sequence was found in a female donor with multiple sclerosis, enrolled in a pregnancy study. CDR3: CASSRGQGAFQPQHF. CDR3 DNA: TGTGCCAGCAGTAGGGGACAGGGGGCCTTTCAGCCCCAGCATTTT.